The 28 T cell receptor beta chains reported below all come from one sample, sequenced in a study of spatial heterogeneity in lung cancer. Stated time point: sample taken at primary tumor resection. TCRdb independently ran MiXCR on the 5' RACE reads; one entry per CDR3 protein. The data contain around 89,000 distinct CDR3 sequences, more than 10% of them singletons. The sample here was PBMCs, taken at surgery. These receptors were obtained from a male donor with early-stage non-small cell lung cancer.

J is TRBJ1-2 and V is TRBV5-6; no definite D call. The CDR3 has 15 residues. V dropped 1 base and J dropped 2 bases, with 12 bases sitting between them. The germline V gene has CDR1 SGHDT and CDR2 YYEEEE. The DNA of the CDR3 is TGTGCCAGCAGCTTGATCCCGGACTTCAACTATGGCTACACCTTC. Its translation is CASSLIPDFNYGYTF.

This clonotype was seen at least ten times. The rearrangement links TRBV5-1 to TRBJ1-1, with D possibly being TRBD1 (5 bases). CDR1 is SGHRS, CDR2 YFSETQ, per germline. The CDR3 is 14 amino acids. V lost 0 bases and J lost 1, with 7 bases in between. CDR3 residues: CASSLDGANTEAFF. The CDR3 DNA reads TGCGCCAGCAGCTTGGATGGGGCGAACACTGAAGCTTTCTTT.

This chain connects TRBV10-3 to TRBJ2-7; TRBD1 matches at 9 bases. V trimming: 11 bases; J trimming: 3 bases; junction bases outside the gene matches: 11. The germline V gene encodes CDR1 ENHRY and CDR2 SYGVKD. This CDR3 comprises 14 residues. This CDR3 is CASTSGQGDYEQYF. For the CDR3, the DNA is TGTGCCTCAACATCGGGACAGGGCGACTACGAGCAGTACTTC.

The gene calls are TRBV6-6 and TRBJ1-2; 7 bases match TRBD1. V gave up 5 bases and J gave up 2 bases; unmatched junction bases: 8. Germline V gives CDR1 MNHNY, CDR2 SVGAGI (reference sequence). The CDR3 consists of 15 residues. The chain's CDR3 is CASSAGGFANYGYTF. The DNA of the CDR3 is TGTGCCAGCAGTGCAGGGGGGTTCGCAAACTATGGCTACACCTTC.

V usage is TRBV3-1 and J usage is TRBJ1-6; D is possibly TRBD1 (6 bases). The CDR3 has 14 amino acids. Trimming stripped 5 bases from V and 8 bases from J, with 13 bases between. Germline V CDR1 and CDR2: LGHDT, YNNKEL (reference sequence). For the CDR3, the DNA is TGTGCCAGCAGCTACGCGGGGGGCGATTCACCCCTCCACTTT. Translating it yields CASSYAGGDSPLHF.

The chain carries TRBV7-2 and TRBJ2-3; possible D gene TRBD2, 5 bases. This CDR3 is 14 amino acids long. CDR1 and CDR2 from the germline V gene are SGHTA and FQGNSA. Trimming stripped 1 base from V and 6 bases from J, with 11 bases between. The CDR3 here is CASSLVGRADTQYF. In DNA, the CDR3 is TGTGCCAGCAGCTTAGTAGGGCGGGCCGATACGCAGTATTTT.

The gene calls are TRBV27 and TRBJ2-7, with 7 bases aligning to TRBD1. CDR3 length equals 13 residues. The V gene's germline CDR1 is MNHEY and CDR2 SMNVEV (reference sequence). The trim removed 6 bases at V and 2 bases at J, leaving 4 bases unmatched. The CDR3 sequence: CASRTGSTYEQYF. The CDR3, as DNA: TGTGCCAGCAGGACAGGGTCTACCTACGAGCAGTACTTC.

This clonotype has just a few counts. This chain links TRBV6-2 or TRBV6-3 with TRBJ2-2; no clear D. This CDR3 contains 14 residues. V was pared by 2 bases and J by 1 base, with 5 bases between. CDR1 and CDR2 (germline): MNHEY, SVGEGT. Here the CDR3 reads CASSYGKNTGELFF. For the CDR3, the DNA is TGTGCCAGCAGTTACGGCAAGAACACCGGGGAGCTGTTTTTT.

The V and J genes are TRBV9 and TRBJ1-3, with a weak D call TRBD1 (6 bases). V was cut by 4 bases and J by 4 bases, with 15 bases left in between. CDR1 SGDLS and CDR2 YYNGEE come from the germline V gene. This CDR3 is built from 15 residues. CDR3 sequence (DNA): TGTGCCAGCAGCCGTACAGGGTTGGCAGGAAACACCATATATTTT. This gives the protein CASSRTGLAGNTIYF.

In this sample, this clonotype turned up a few times. The chain uses TRBV11-2 and TRBJ2-2; 15 nucleotides align to TRBD2. Germline values: CDR1 SGHAT, CDR2 FQNNGV. CDR3 size: 19 residues. Trimming cost V 4 bases and J 0 bases; bases outside gene matches: 6. CDR3 sequence: CASSSTGTSGGPNTGELFF. CDR3 DNA: TGTGCCAGCAGCTCTACCGGGACTAGCGGGGGGCCGAACACCGGGGAGCTGTTTTTT. Looking up the rest from reference TRBV11-2 and TRBJ2-2 gives the full variable domain: EAGVAQSPRYKIIEKRQSVAFWCNPISGHATLYWYQQILGQGPKLLIQFQNNGVVDDSQLPKDRFSAERLKGVDSTLKIQPAKLEDSAVYLCASSSTGTSGGPNTGELFFGEGSRLTVL.

The table lists this clonotype with a few counts. The V gene is TRBV7-2, the J gene TRBJ1-5; no clear D gene. CDR1 is SGHTA, CDR2 FQGNSA, per germline. The CDR3 is 14 amino acids. V lost 2 bases, J lost 0 bases, and 5 bases lay in between. Written as DNA, the CDR3 is TGTGCCAGCAGCTTATCCTATAGCAATCAGCCCCAGCATTTT. It codes for CASSLSYSNQPQHF.

The gene calls are TRBV28 and TRBJ2-7; 7 positions agree with TRBD1. The germline CDR1 and CDR2 sequences are MDHEN and SYDVKM. The ends lost 6 bases at V and 1 base at J; junction bases unmatched: 6. The CDR3 totals 14 residues. CDR3 DNA: TGTGCCAGCAGGCGTACGGGACAGTCCTACGAGCAGTACTTC. The encoded protein is CASRRTGQSYEQYF. Variable domain in full (rest from reference TRBV28 and TRBJ2-7): DVKVTQSSRYLVKRTGEKVFLECVQDMDHENMFWYRQDPGLGLRLIYFSYDVKMKEKGDIPEGYSVSREKKERFSLILESASTNQTSMYLCASRRTGQSYEQYFGPGTRLTVT.

V is TRBV19 and J is TRBJ1-2; D gene unclear. This CDR3 has 11 amino acids. V lost 4 bases and J 9 bases, leaving 9 bases between the germline ends. Germline V gene data show CDR1 as LNHDA and CDR2 as SQIVND (reference sequence). The CDR3: CASSRAGRYTF. The CDR3 nucleotides read TGTGCCAGTAGTAGAGCCGGCCGCTACACCTTC.

V is TRBV28 and J is TRBJ2-3; D remains unclear. Germline V gives CDR1 MDHEN, CDR2 SYDVKM. This CDR3 spans 13 amino acids. The V end was cut by 5 bases, the J end by 6 bases, with 12 bases between. In DNA, the CDR3 is TGTGCCAGCAGTACCCACAGTGGCGATACGCAGTATTTT. Protein product: CASSTHSGDTQYF.

The table lists this clonotype with many counts. The chain recombines TRBV27 with TRBJ1-3, with a tentative D call TRBD1 (6 bases). V lost 6 bases to trimming and J lost 0 bases, with 15 bases between them. CDR1 and CDR2 (germline): MNHEY, SMNVEV (reference sequence). The length of the CDR3 is 16 residues. CDR3 DNA: TGTGCCAGCAGCCCGGCTCAGGGGTTCTCTGGAAACACCATATATTTT. It specifies CASSPAQGFSGNTIYF.

This rearrangement joins TRBV7-2 to TRBJ1-5; D is ambiguous. V lost 2 bases, J lost 0 bases, and 11 bases lay in between. There are 16 residues in the CDR3. Germline values: CDR1 SGHTA, CDR2 FQGNSA. The CDR3 sequence is CASSLLFSFSNQPQHF. The CDR3 nucleotides read TGTGCCAGCAGCTTATTATTTTCATTTAGCAATCAGCCCCAGCATTTT.

CDR3 amino acids: CASSSQTVSTDTQYF. The CDR3, as DNA: TGCGCCAGCAGCTCACAGACAGTTAGCACAGATACGCAGTATTTT. V is TRBV5-1 and J is TRBJ2-3, with D possibly matching TRBD1 (5 bases). The germline gives CDR1 SGHRS, CDR2 YFSETQ. The CDR3 spans 15 residues. V lost 3 bases, J lost 0 bases, and 11 bases lay in between.

This clonotype has at least ten counts. The chain employs TRBV5-4 and TRBJ1-3; D is ambiguous. The germline V gene encodes CDR1 SGHNT and CDR2 YYREEE (reference sequence). This CDR3 comprises 13 residues. Trimming removed 1 base at V and 4 bases at J, with 6 bases between. The CDR3 reads CASSLNSGNTIYF. In nucleotides, the CDR3 is TGTGCCAGCAGCTTGAACAGCGGAAACACCATATATTTT.

The chain employs TRBV10-1 and TRBJ2-7; tentative D call: TRBD2 (5 bases). CDR3 length: 13 amino acids. The V gene lost 6 bases and the J gene lost 0 bases, with 9 bases spanning the gap. Germline loops: CDR1 WNHNN, CDR2 SYGVQD (reference sequence). CDR3: CASSGVGSYEQYF. CDR3 DNA: TGCGCCAGCAGCGGGGTAGGCTCCTACGAGCAGTACTTC.

The chain is built from TRBV10-2 and TRBJ2-3, with D uncertain. Trimming cost V 0 bases and J 5 bases, with 6 bases left between them. CDR1 and CDR2 (germline): WSHSY, SAAADI. This CDR3 comprises 13 residues. The CDR3: CASSESTRDTQYF. CDR3 bases: TGCGCCAGCAGTGAGTCGACAAGAGATACGCAGTATTTT.

This clonotype was detected only a few times. The rearrangement uses TRBV29-1 and TRBJ2-2; 8 bases match TRBD1. The CDR3 is 14 amino acids. With 0 bases clipped from V and 5 bases from J, the junction kept 2 bases outside the gene matches. Germline CDR1 SQVTM, CDR2 ANQGSEA. The CDR3 DNA sequence: TGCAGCGTTGAAGAGCAGGGGGCGACCGGGGAGCTGTTTTTT. Protein: CSVEEQGATGELFF.

This clonotype was counted many times. This rearrangement joins TRBV7-2 to TRBJ1-2; maybe TRBD1 (5 bases). CDR1 SGHTA and CDR2 FQGNSA come from the germline V gene. The CDR3 totals 15 residues. The V gene lost 0 bases and the J gene lost 2 bases, with 10 bases spanning the gap. The CDR3 DNA sequence: TGTGCCAGCAGCTTAGCGATGGCAGGGAACTATGGCTACACCTTC. This sequence encodes CASSLAMAGNYGYTF.

This clonotype has just a few counts. The chain recombines TRBV27 with TRBJ1-5; D might be TRBD1 (6 bases). V lost 4 bases to trimming and J lost 3 bases, with 13 bases between them. From germline, CDR1 is MNHEY and CDR2 SMNVEV (reference sequence). The CDR3 is made up of 15 amino acids. CDR3 residues: CASSSLTGSNQPQHF. Here the CDR3 DNA reads TGTGCCAGCAGTTCCTTGACAGGCTCCAATCAGCCCCAGCATTTT.

The V call is TRBV3-1, the J call TRBJ2-3, with 9 bases lining up with TRBD1. The V segment lost 2 bases and the J segment 1 base; nucleotides outside the gene matches: 7. This CDR3 has 17 amino acids. In germline, CDR1 is LGHDT, CDR2 YNNKEL (reference sequence). The CDR3 reads CASSQPYTGGGTDTQYF. The DNA for the CDR3 is TGTGCCAGCAGCCAACCATATACAGGGGGCGGCACAGATACGCAGTATTTT.

The rearrangement links TRBV6-6 to TRBJ2-6; maybe TRBD1 (6 bases). CDR1 and CDR2 (germline): MNHNY, SVGAGI (reference sequence). Trimming stripped 7 bases from V and 0 bases from J, with 13 bases between. CDR3 length: 16 residues. Here the CDR3 DNA reads TGTGCCAGCATGCCCGGACAGTTCTCTGGGGCCAACGTCCTGACTTTC. Translating gives CASMPGQFSGANVLTF.

This clonotype has a handful of counts. This rearrangement joins TRBV27 to TRBJ2-1, with TRBD2 matching 11 bases. Trimming cost V 4 bases and J 2 bases; bases outside gene matches: 7. The CDR3 length is 17 residues. Per germline, CDR1 MNHEY and CDR2 SMNVEV (reference sequence). This CDR3 reads CASSYGLAGSPYNEQFF. The CDR3, as DNA: TGTGCCAGCAGTTATGGACTAGCGGGTTCACCCTACAATGAGCAGTTCTTC.

This sequence joins TRBV7-3 and TRBJ2-3, with D possibly TRBD2 on 5 matching bases. Germline values: CDR1 SGHTA, CDR2 FQGTGA. CDR3 length equals 19 residues. V lost 5 bases, J lost 6 bases, and 30 bases lay in between. Here the CDR3 DNA reads TGTGCCAGCAGCGCCCGTCCATCAACTAGAGGCGGCCGCCCGGATACGCAGTATTTT. It codes for CASSARPSTRGGRPDTQYF.

The J gene is TRBJ1-6, the V gene TRBV25-1, with D perhaps matching TRBD1 (6 bases). This CDR3 spans 16 amino acids. V shed 8 bases and J shed 6 bases, with 20 bases lying between them. Looked up from germline, CDR1 is MGHDK and CDR2 is SYGVNS. The CDR3: CASARGGARSNSPLHF. The CDR3 DNA follows: TGTGCCAGCGCCAGGGGAGGGGCCCGAAGTAATTCACCCCTCCACTTT.